Shown below are 21 T cell receptor beta chains from a single sample sequenced in a study of OX40 agonist ivuxolimab in advanced cancers. Libraries were prepared by immunoSEQ multiplex PCR; TCRdb keeps only in-frame clonotypes and omits some of them. This table has under 90,000 clones, approximately 85% appearing once. The sequenced sample was CD4+ or CD8+ T cells sorted from blood, obtained in a trial of the OX40 agonist ivuxolimab. These receptors were obtained from an adult with an advanced solid tumor such as melanoma, head and neck, liver or kidney cancer.

This clone was seen just once. The gene calls are TRBV27 and TRBJ2-7; the match to TRBD2 covers 14 bases. CDR1 MNHEY and CDR2 SMNVEV come from the germline V gene (reference sequence). The CDR3 length is 16 residues. J was trimmed by 3 bases and V by 4 bases; bases with no gene match: 5. CDR3 nucleotides: TGTGCCAGCAGTTCCGCCGGGACTAGCGGGAGCTACGAGCAGTACTTC. The encoded protein is CASSSAGTSGSYEQYF.

The V and J genes are TRBV2 and TRBJ2-5, with D unclear. V lost 3 bases and J lost 7, with 3 bases in between. CDR3 size: 10 residues. CDR1 is SNHLY, CDR2 FYNNEI, per germline. The CDR3 here is CASSELTQYF. The CDR3, as DNA: TGTGCCAGCAGTGAGTTGACCCAGTACTTC.

The chain has TRBV6-5 and TRBJ2-5; 9 nucleotides match TRBD2. V shed 0 bases, J shed 7 bases, and the junction held 9 bases outside the gene matches. The CDR3 has 16 residues. In germline, CDR1 is MNHEY, CDR2 SVGAGI. CDR3 coding DNA: TGTGCCAGCAGTTACTCTGCACGAACTAGCGGGTCGACCCAGTACTTC. Its protein product is CASSYSARTSGSTQYF.

This chain links TRBV7-9 with TRBJ2-6; D is perhaps TRBD2 (5 bases). The CDR3 is made up of 17 amino acids. The V and J ends lost 3 bases and 0 bases respectively, with 12 bases between them. Per the germline V gene, CDR1 is SEHNR and CDR2 is FQNEAQ (reference sequence). The CDR3 nucleotides are TGTGCCAGCAGCTTGGGGAGCCTCAGCTCTGGGGCCAACGTCCTGACTTTC. Translated: CASSLGSLSSGANVLTF. Using reference TRBV7-9 and TRBJ2-6 for the parts outside the CDR3, the full variable domain is DTGVSQNPRHKITKRGQNVTFRCDPISEHNRLYWYRQTLGQGPEFLTYFQNEAQLEKSRLLSDRFSAERPKGSFSTLEIQRTEQGDSAMYLCASSLGSLSSGANVLTFGAGSRLTVL.

The CDR3 here is CASSVNNQPQHF. The CDR3 region has the DNA TGTGCCAGCAGCGTTAACAATCAGCCCCAGCATTTT. The chain uses TRBV7-9 and TRBJ1-5; no clear D gene. Trimming took 5 bases from V and 3 from J, leaving 5 bases between them. Germline V lookup: CDR1 SEHNR, CDR2 FQNEAQ (reference sequence). The CDR3 spans 12 residues.

In its sample, this clone was seen once. The rearrangement links TRBV29-1 to TRBJ1-1, with D tentatively TRBD1 (5 bases). Germline loops: CDR1 SQVTM, CDR2 ANQGSEA. Trimming shortened V by 7 bases and J by 6 bases, and 15 bases separated the two germline ends. This CDR3 spans 12 amino acids. The CDR3 DNA reads as TGCAGCGCTCAACCGGGGGGATCTGAAGCTTTCTTT. Protein sequence: CSAQPGGSEAFF.

The chain links TRBV9 to TRBJ2-2, with 7 bases aligning to TRBD1. Trimming took 4 bases from V and 6 from J; bases not matched to a gene: 12. This CDR3 is built from 16 residues. CDR1 is SGDLS and CDR2 is YYNGEE in the germline V gene. The CDR3 sequence is CASSIRQGPESGELFF. For the CDR3, the DNA is TGTGCCAGCAGCATTAGACAGGGACCCGAGTCCGGGGAGCTGTTTTTT.

The table lists this clone with a count of one. This chain uses TRBV25-1 with TRBJ2-5; 8 nucleotides agree with TRBD1. This CDR3 has 15 residues. The J segment lost 5 bases and the V segment lost 6 bases, leaving 11 bases of the junction unmatched. CDR1 and CDR2 (germline): MGHDK, SYGVNS. In DNA, the CDR3 is TGTGCCAGCAGCCCTGGGACAGGTCCCGCGGAGACCCAGTACTTC. It translates to CASSPGTGPAETQYF.

The chain combines TRBV23-1 with TRBJ1-5; D ambiguous. TRBV23-1 is reported as an ORF; its role is uncertain. Deletions cut 4 bases from V and 1 base from J, with 26 bases between. The CDR3 has 20 residues. The CDR3 DNA is TGCGCCAGCAGTCCTAAGGAGAGAAGAGGAAGAGGCTGGAGCAATCAGCCCCAGCATTTT. Translating it yields CASSPKERRGRGWSNQPQHF.

V usage is TRBV28 and J usage is TRBJ1-1; TRBD1 is a possible D gene (5 bases). The CDR3 extends over 14 amino acids. V was cut by 9 bases and J by 1 base, with 15 bases left in between. Germline assignment: CDR1 MDHEN and CDR2 SYDVKM. CDR3 amino acids: CASSLRQGNTEAFF. In DNA, the CDR3 is TGTGCCAGTTCCTTACGGCAGGGGAACACTGAAGCTTTCTTT.

The V and J genes are TRBV19 and TRBJ1-5; tentatively, D is TRBD1 (5 bases). Between the trimmed V and J ends, which lost 7 bases and 6 bases, there was a span of 25 bases. Germline CDR1 and CDR2: LNHDA and SQIVND (reference sequence). The length of the CDR3 is 17 residues. Written as DNA, the CDR3 is TGTGCCAGTAACAGCCCCTCAGCGGGGGATCAGGGTCAGCCCCAGCATTTT. It translates to CASNSPSAGDQGQPQHF.

This clone came up a few times. The chain is built from TRBV10-3 and TRBJ1-5; TRBD1 aligns across 7 bases. Germline V CDR1 and CDR2: ENHRY, SYGVKD. Losses at the gene ends were 2 bases for V and 6 bases for J; bases not matched to a gene: 4. The CDR3 has 14 residues. The CDR3 DNA follows: TGTGCCATCAGTGAGGACAGGGTTGGTCAGCCCCAGCATTTT. This sequence encodes CAISEDRVGQPQHF.

Comments on this clone: The sample contains more than one DNA sequence encoding this CDR3. The chain recombines TRBV5-4 with TRBJ1-4, with 7 bases fitting TRBD1. The germline gives CDR1 SGHNT, CDR2 YYREEE (reference sequence). This CDR3 comprises 14 residues. V shed 4 bases, J shed 5 bases, and the junction held 5 bases outside the gene matches. CDR3 bases: TGTGCCAGCAGCAGAGACAGGGCGAATGAAAAACTGTTTTTT. It yields the protein CASSRDRANEKLFF.

The chain uses TRBV5-6 and TRBJ2-1, with 8 bases that match TRBD2. The junction had 11 bases not matched to a gene; V was cut back by 4 bases and J by 5 bases. Germline values: CDR1 SGHDT, CDR2 YYEEEE. The CDR3 length is 16 residues. This CDR3 reads CASSPMWRGVDNEQFF. The CDR3, as DNA: TGTGCCAGCAGCCCTATGTGGCGGGGGGTCGACAATGAGCAGTTCTTC.

The rearrangement uses TRBV6-1 and TRBJ1-4, with D perhaps matching TRBD1 (5 bases). From germline, CDR1 is MNHNS and CDR2 SASEGT. This CDR3 spans 16 amino acids. Trimming left V 3 bases short and J 2 bases short, with 13 bases between. The CDR3 protein is CASSDLAGTTNEKLFF. The CDR3 region has the DNA TGTGCCAGCAGTGATCTCGCGGGGACGACTAATGAAAAACTGTTTTTT.

The J gene is TRBJ1-2, the V gene TRBV18; D is undetermined. Trimming removed 3 bases from V and 2 bases from J, with 7 bases in between. This CDR3 is 13 amino acids long. The germline V gene has CDR1 KGHSH and CDR2 LQKENI. The CDR3 region is CASSPDGNYGYTF. CDR3 nucleotides: TGTGCCAGCTCACCGGACGGGAACTATGGCTACACCTTC.

The chain links TRBV19 to TRBJ2-7, with 9 bases aligning to TRBD1. The CDR3 runs to 12 residues. V lost 9 bases, J lost 5 bases, and 5 bases stayed unmatched. Germline lookup yields CDR1 LNHDA and CDR2 SQIVND (reference sequence). The CDR3 nucleotides are TGTGCCAGCCGGGACAGGGAGGACGAGCAGTACTTC. Translation: CASRDREDEQYF.

CDR3 in DNA: TGTGCCAGCCAGAGGGAGGGCAATCAGCCCCAGCATTTT. Its protein is CASQREGNQPQHF. V gene TRBV6-1 combines with J gene TRBJ1-5; no firm D call. The CDR3 covers 13 residues. V dropped 8 bases and J dropped 2 bases, with 10 bases sitting between them. Germline CDR1 MNHNS, CDR2 SASEGT.

The J gene is TRBJ1-2, the V gene TRBV6-1; a possible D gene is TRBD1 (6 bases). CDR1 and CDR2 (germline): MNHNS, SASEGT. V lost 2 bases and J lost 4, with 14 bases in between. The CDR3 sequence is 15 residues long. In DNA, the CDR3 is TGTGCCAGCAGTGAAACAAAGACAGGATCCTATGGCTACACCTTC. Translating it yields CASSETKTGSYGYTF.

The V and J genes are TRBV7-9 and TRBJ1-1; perhaps TRBD1 as D (6 bases). The germline gives CDR1 SEHNR, CDR2 FQNEAQ (reference sequence). The CDR3 sequence is 14 residues long. V dropped 1 base and J dropped 5 bases, with 11 bases sitting between them. The chain's CDR3 is CASSLGGGRTEAFF. The CDR3 DNA reads TGTGCCAGCAGCTTAGGAGGGGGACGTACTGAAGCTTTCTTT.

The DNA for the CDR3 is TGCGCCAGCAGCTTGTCGGCCAATTACAATGAGCAGTTCTTC. Protein product: CASSLSANYNEQFF. The V gene is TRBV5-1, the J gene TRBJ2-1; D is unclear. This CDR3 contains 14 residues. CDR1 and CDR2 from the germline V gene are SGHRS and YFSETQ. Trimming stripped 1 base from V and 4 bases from J, with 9 bases between.